This T cell receptor (beta chain) was profiled in a study of blood T cell repertoires in COVID-19 (dated by TCRdb to 2018 to 2020). For context, the study as a whole: Collaborator samples came from the United States, Italy and Spain and covered acute and convalescent phases of COVID-19. The material from the prospective study consisted of cDNA or gDNA derived from T cells, B-cell-depleted T cells, or PBMCs. The dataset comprised deeply sampled blood TCRbeta repertoires from subjects exposed to, actively infected with, or recovered from COVID-19. The repertoires were released in a freely available public database meant as a resource for research on the immune response to SARS-CoV-2. Samples were obtained from the ongoing ImmuneRACE study (first 160 participants) and from over a thousand subjects provided by 6 global collaborators. A de-identified subject ID, COVID-19 status, age in years and sex were almost always included in the sample metadata. Where available, HLA class I and class II types were taken from metadata supplied by the sample provider and were not determined by assay-based typing.

As to this clone: It has no known antigen specificity. No base-level quality is on record; no much larger clone is a single base apart.

What the work shows at the level of the full study, not this receptor alone: The amount of clinical and demographic metadata varied by source and participant and was provided uncurated.

In the prospective study, participants were roughly 18 to 90 years old, resided in 20 to 30 geographic areas of the United States, and were enrolled through a virtual design. Cohort assignment in the prospective study relied on participant-reported clinical history from a screening survey and a study questionnaire. Exposed participants had been in contact with someone with a PCR-confirmed or clinician-diagnosed COVID-19 case within 2 weeks of study entry. In the prospective study, mobile phlebotomists collected whole blood, serum and a nasopharyngeal or oropharyngeal swab from each participant. Additional blood draws and questionnaires over an approximately two-month period could optionally be provided by prospective study participants. Blood samples from the prospective study were shipped frozen or at room temperature prior to DNA extraction. TCRbeta CDR3 regions were amplified from genomic DNA by means of the immunoSEQ Assay, a bias-controlled multiplex PCR. Processing in the source paper ran as follows. Within the assay, amplification of reference gene primers was used to estimate how many nucleated cells each sample contained. To quantify the absolute abundance of each unique TCRbeta CDR3 rearrangement, sequence reads were collapsed and filtered. For each sample, productive Simpson clonality was calculated as the square root of Simpson's diversity index over productive rearrangements. TCRdb re-hosts the immuneACCESS table, in-frame sequences only. Its copies lack some clones; in the studies checked, an unresolved V gene accounts for under half of them, and the cause for the rest is not known. V and J calls and clone size are as listed in that table; D and trimming were resolved from the DNA. For this sample the table gives approximately 250,000 clones, of which roughly 88% were detected only once. The ten largest clones represent 2.5% to 4% of the sample.

Trimming accounts for 9 bases at V and 8 bases at J, while the number of junction bases matched to no gene is 3. From the germline V gene, CDR1 is ENHRY and CDR2 is SYGVKD. From the cysteine up to the phenylalanine, the CDR3 has a length of 13 residues. The DNA shown is the 39-base CDR3, in frame from base 1. The clonotype was recovered from a middle-aged woman who had been exposed to COVID-19. This receptor chain uses TRBV10-3 and TRBJ2-1, and TRBD2 aligns with 14 junction nucleotides. Material: PBMCs or T cells enriched from blood (not recorded which). The CDR3 region: CAIRLAGGHEQFF. The DNA sequence is TGTGCCATACGACTAGCGGGAGGGCATGAGCAGTTCTTC.